This TCR beta chain is from a study of T cell responses to AZD1222 COVID-19 vaccine. Study background: Second-dose timings of about 4 or about 12 weeks were pooled.

Study-level results: Just 6 or 7 AZD1222 recipients were seropositive at baseline. Close to half of spike-specific TCRs reportedly recognize unmutated variant regions. Mostly white British, mostly female donors; authors suggested clonal diversity may be underestimated.

Germline CDR1 is SGHNT and CDR2 is YYREEE (reference sequence). This CDR3 spans 19 amino acids. Trimming cost V 3 bases and J 4 bases; bases outside gene matches: 9. With regard to this clone: What it recognizes is unknown.

Assay used: immunoSEQ multiplex PCR; TCRdb lists only in-frame clones, some missing. The sample includes some 140,000 clones, about 90% of them seen just once. The chain is built from TRBV5-4 and TRBJ2-2; 16 bases are a match to TRBD2. The sample in question was peripheral blood, obtained on day 0 of AZD1222 vaccination. The source of this sequence is an adult in good health. The CDR3 loop is CASSYPGLAGGDGTGELFF. As DNA, the CDR3 is TGTGCCAGCAGCTACCCGGGACTAGCGGGAGGGGACGGCACCGGGGAGCTGTTTTTT.